This T cell receptor beta chain is drawn from a study of identical twins. Template switching (which added a universal primer site) was used, and cDNA carried unique molecular identifiers. TCRdb itself ran the 5' RACE reads through MiXCR, one entry per CDR3 protein. The table lists around 160,000 distinct CDR3 sequences, roughly 3.3% of them singletons. This CDR3 spans 18 amino acids. After removal of 0 bases from V and 8 bases from J, the junction contained 13 bases not matched to a gene. Study-level points and caveats: Researchers caution that invariant MAIT and iNKT cells could partly confound zero-insertion analyses.

The sample holds many counts of this clonotype. Its antigen remains unknown. Sequenced input: memory T cells sorted from blood. This TCR was recovered from a man in his late teens or twenties in good health. The rearrangement links TRBV12-3 or TRBV12-4 to TRBJ2-1, with 10 bases matching TRBD2. CDR3 in DNA: TGTGCCAGCAGTTTAGCGGGAATAGCGGGGGGAAGGGAGGATGAGCAGTTCTTC. It is translated as CASSLAGIAGGREDEQFF.